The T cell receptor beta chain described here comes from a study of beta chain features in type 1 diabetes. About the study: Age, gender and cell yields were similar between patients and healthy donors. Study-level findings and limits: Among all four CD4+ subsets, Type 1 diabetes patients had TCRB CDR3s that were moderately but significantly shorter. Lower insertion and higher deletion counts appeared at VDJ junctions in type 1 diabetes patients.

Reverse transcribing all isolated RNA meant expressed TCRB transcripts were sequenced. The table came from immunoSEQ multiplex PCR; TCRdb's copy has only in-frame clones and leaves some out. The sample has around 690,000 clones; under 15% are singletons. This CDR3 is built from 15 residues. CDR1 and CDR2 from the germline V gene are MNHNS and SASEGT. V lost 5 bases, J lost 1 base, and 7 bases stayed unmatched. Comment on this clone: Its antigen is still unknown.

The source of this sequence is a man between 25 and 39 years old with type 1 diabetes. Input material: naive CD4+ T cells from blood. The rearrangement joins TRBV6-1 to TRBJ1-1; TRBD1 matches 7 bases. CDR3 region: CASSSYRDRNTEAFF. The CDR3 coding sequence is TGTGCCAGCAGTTCCTACCGGGACAGGAACACTGAAGCTTTCTTT.